Below, 28 T cell receptor beta chains from the same sample are listed, as sequenced in a study of blood T cell repertoires in COVID-19. Some clones are missing from TCRdb's copy, which holds only in-frame ones; the method was immunoSEQ multiplex PCR. In the table there are roughly 240,000 clones, 86% of which are singletons. Sequenced input: peripheral blood. All receptors come from an elderly woman with COVID-19, enrolled during active disease.

The chain has TRBV7-9 and TRBJ1-6, with 9 positions matching TRBD1. The CDR3 has 16 residues. J lost 5 bases, V lost 6 bases, and 8 bases had no gene match. CDR1 is SEHNR and CDR2 is FQNEAQ in the germline V gene (reference sequence). The CDR3 coding sequence is TGTGCCAGCAGATATAACAGGGGGCGGCATAATTCACCCCTCCACTTT. Residues: CASRYNRGRHNSPLHF.

DNA for the CDR3: TGTGCCTGGAGTGTAAAGCGGACTAATGAAAAACTGTTTTTT. Encoded protein: CAWSVKRTNEKLFF. V and J are TRBV30 and TRBJ1-4; D not resolved. Deletions cut 0 bases from V and 2 bases from J, with 7 bases between. The CDR3 spans 14 residues. Germline V gene sequence: CDR1 GTSNPN, CDR2 SVGIG (reference sequence).

V and J are TRBV15 and TRBJ2-1, with a weak D call TRBD2 (5 bases). CDR1 and CDR2 (germline): LNHNV, YYDKDF (reference sequence). With 3 bases removed from V and 5 bases from J, the gap between germline ends came to 8 bases. The CDR3 covers 13 residues. CDR3 sequence: CATSSGDNNEQFF. The CDR3 DNA reads TGTGCCACCAGCAGCGGGGATAACAATGAGCAGTTCTTC.

This chain connects TRBV10-3 to TRBJ1-1; possibly TRBD1 for D (5 bases). Trimming pared 6 bases from V and 2 bases from J, leaving 10 bases between. CDR1 and CDR2 from the germline V gene are ENHRY and SYGVKD. The CDR3 is 13 residues long. CDR3 DNA: TGTGCCATCAGGGTGGGGGGAAACACTGAAGCTTTCTTT. This codes for CAIRVGGNTEAFF.

The genes are TRBV19 and TRBJ1-2; D gene unclear. The germline gives CDR1 LNHDA, CDR2 SQIVND (reference sequence). CDR3 size: 13 residues. V was clipped by 4 bases and J by 8 bases, with 14 bases between them. In DNA, the CDR3 is TGTGCCAGTAGTAGAGATTTAAGTGGCGGCTACACCTTC. Translation gives CASSRDLSGGYTF.

Only a few counts were recorded for this clone. This chain joins TRBV28 and TRBJ2-7; tentatively, D is TRBD1 (5 bases). CDR3 length: 14 residues. The ends were cut back, 5 bases at V and 8 bases at J, with 19 bases in the middle. Germline CDR1 MDHEN, CDR2 SYDVKM. CDR3 sequence (DNA): TGTGCCAGCAGTCCGCCAGGGATTAGTGGCAAGCAGTACTTC. As protein: CASSPPGISGKQYF.

The rearrangement joins TRBV19 to TRBJ2-2, with 8 bases identical to TRBD2. The germline CDR1 and CDR2 sequences are LNHDA and SQIVND (reference sequence). The ends lost 7 bases at V and 0 bases at J; junction bases unmatched: 4. CDR3 length: 15 residues. Here the CDR3 reads CASTTAGANTGELFF. In nucleotides, the CDR3 is TGTGCCAGTACCACAGCGGGGGCGAACACCGGGGAGCTGTTTTTT.

The CDR3 region has the DNA TGTGCCAGCAGCCAGAGGTCGGGAGGTGAAAAACTGTTTTTT. Translation: CASSQRSGGEKLFF. This rearrangement joins TRBV7-9 to TRBJ1-4; no clear D gene. V lost 5 bases and J 7 bases, leaving 14 bases between the germline ends. This CDR3 has 14 residues. The germline CDR1 and CDR2 sequences are SEHNR and FQNEAQ (reference sequence).

This chain joins TRBV6-5 and TRBJ1-2, with D possibly TRBD1 on 5 matching bases. V lost 0 bases to trimming and J lost 8 bases, with 10 bases between them. In germline, CDR1 is MNHEY, CDR2 SVGAGI. This CDR3 comprises 13 residues. The CDR3 coding sequence is TGTGCCAGCAGTTACTCGAGCCAGGGAGGCTACACCTTC. This gives the protein CASSYSSQGGYTF.

Comment on this clone: This sample includes further DNA sequences coding for the same CDR3. The chain recombines TRBV9 with TRBJ1-5; 8 nucleotides align to TRBD1. The CDR3 has 15 amino acids. V shed 4 bases, J shed 2 bases, and the junction held 5 bases outside the gene matches. The germline V gene encodes CDR1 SGDLS and CDR2 YYNGEE. The DNA for the CDR3 is TGTGCCAGCAGCCCTGGACAGGGAGGCAATCAGCCCCAGCATTTT. It codes for CASSPGQGGNQPQHF.

The chain links TRBV28 to TRBJ1-3; 8 bases agree with TRBD1. Losses at the gene ends were 4 bases for V and 3 bases for J; bases not matched to a gene: 11. Looked up from germline, CDR1 is MDHEN and CDR2 is SYDVKM. The CDR3 is 17 amino acids. The CDR3 DNA sequence: TGTGCCAGCAGTTCTCCCAGGGGGCGAGCGGATGGAAACACCATATATTTT. Translated: CASSSPRGRADGNTIYF.

This clone was seen a handful of times. The chain is built from TRBV11-3 and TRBJ2-1; TRBD2 matches at 13 bases. The germline V gene has CDR1 SGHNT and CDR2 YENEEA. The CDR3 contains 14 residues. The V gene end was trimmed by 9 bases and the J gene end by 7 bases; junction bases not matched to a gene: 6. The CDR3, as DNA: TGTGCCAGTTCAACTAGCGGGGGGGCAAATGAGCAGTTCTTC. Encoded protein: CASSTSGGANEQFF.

The V gene is TRBV5-1, the J gene TRBJ2-3; TRBD1 matches at 9 bases. The CDR3 runs 16 residues. Germline CDR1 and CDR2: SGHRS and YFSETQ. The trim removed 4 bases at V and 6 bases at J, leaving 12 bases unmatched. The CDR3, as DNA: TGCGCCAGCAGCCACCGACAGGGGGGGGGTTGGGATACGCAGTATTTT. The encoded protein is CASSHRQGGGWDTQYF.

This chain connects TRBV30 to TRBJ1-1; D unresolved. The germline V gene has CDR1 GTSNPN and CDR2 SVGIG (reference sequence). V shed 4 bases and J shed 3 bases, with 9 bases lying between them. The CDR3 consists of 12 residues. The CDR3 sequence is CAWTVRYTEAFF. The CDR3 DNA reads as TGTGCCTGGACGGTCCGGTACACTGAAGCTTTCTTT.

The J gene is TRBJ2-2, the V gene TRBV5-6; 9 nucleotides align to TRBD2. The germline gives CDR1 SGHDT, CDR2 YYEEEE. This CDR3 is 16 amino acids long. V lost 4 bases and J lost 4; bases outside the gene matches: 8. CDR3 in amino acids: CASSMWSGGFTGELFF. In DNA form, the CDR3 reads TGTGCCAGCAGCATGTGGAGCGGGGGGTTCACCGGGGAGCTGTTTTTT.

This clone appeared a few times. This rearrangement joins TRBV28 to TRBJ1-4, with 8 nucleotides matching TRBD1. The CDR3 is 16 amino acids. Germline V gives CDR1 MDHEN, CDR2 SYDVKM. J lost 5 bases, V lost 4 bases, and 9 bases had no gene match. This chain's CDR3 is CASSSIGQGGNEKLFF. The CDR3 coding sequence is TGTGCCAGCAGTTCTATAGGACAGGGAGGGAATGAAAAACTGTTTTTT.

This chain's CDR3 is CASSNTERAYEQYV. In DNA, the CDR3 is TGCGCCAGCAGCAACACCGAGAGGGCCTACGAGCAGTACGTC. The chain joins TRBV5-1 to TRBJ2-7, with D possibly TRBD2 on 5 matching bases. V lost 4 bases and J 2 bases, leaving 13 bases between the germline ends. The CDR3 extends over 14 amino acids. CDR1 and CDR2 (germline): SGHRS, YFSETQ.

This clone has more than one count but fewer than ten. The rearrangement uses TRBV19 and TRBJ1-2; unclear D gene. CDR3 length: 15 amino acids. Germline loops: CDR1 LNHDA, CDR2 SQIVND (reference sequence). The V end was cut by 4 bases, the J end by 7 bases, with 19 bases between. CDR3 sequence (DNA): TGTGCCAGTAGTACACCTGCCCGGGAGAGGAGTGGCTACACCTTC. It yields the protein CASSTPARERSGYTF.

The CDR3: CASSSQGGTEAFF. The CDR3 coding sequence is TGTGCCAGCAGTTCACAGGGGGGCACTGAAGCTTTCTTT. The rearrangement links TRBV6-5 to TRBJ1-1; 8 nucleotides align to TRBD1. The V gene end was trimmed by 4 bases and the J gene end by 4 bases; junction bases not matched to a gene: 2. The CDR3 length is 13 residues. Germline V lookup: CDR1 MNHEY, CDR2 SVGAGI.

The chain has TRBV18 and TRBJ1-1; 7 nucleotides align to TRBD1. Germline V lookup: CDR1 KGHSH, CDR2 LQKENI. V shed 2 bases, J shed 6 bases, and the junction held 9 bases outside the gene matches. This CDR3 is built from 15 residues. The CDR3 nucleotides are TGTGCCAGCTCACCAGGGGACAGAGTGTCCGCTGAAGCTTTCTTT. As protein: CASSPGDRVSAEAFF.

J is TRBJ1-1 and V is TRBV6-2 or TRBV6-3; a weak D match, TRBD1 (6 bases). Germline V gives CDR1 MNHEY, CDR2 SVGEGT. The CDR3 consists of 15 residues. The V end was cut by 4 bases, the J end by 4 bases, with 16 bases between. CDR3 in amino acids: CASSSLGGAGTEAFF. The CDR3 nucleotides are TGTGCCAGCAGTTCCCTGGGGGGGGCGGGCACTGAAGCTTTCTTT.

The genes are TRBV5-1 and TRBJ1-3; 9 nucleotides agree with TRBD1. The V gene end was trimmed by 5 bases and the J gene end by 8 bases; junction bases not matched to a gene: 8. The CDR3 sequence is 14 residues long. CDR1 is SGHRS, CDR2 YFSETQ, per germline. The CDR3 region is CASRAGTGLDTIYF. The CDR3 DNA follows: TGCGCCAGCAGGGCCGGGACAGGGTTAGACACCATATATTTT.

The chain joins TRBV19 to TRBJ1-2; TRBD1 agrees at 9 bases. V lost 5 bases, J lost 7 bases, and 8 bases stayed unmatched. This CDR3 region has 14 residues. Looked up from germline, CDR1 is LNHDA and CDR2 is SQIVND (reference sequence). DNA for the CDR3: TGTGCCAGTAGTCCACAGGGGGCTAATTCTGGCTACACCTTC. It codes for CASSPQGANSGYTF.

This rearrangement joins TRBV12-3 or TRBV12-4 to TRBJ2-3, with D perhaps matching TRBD1 (5 bases). This CDR3 contains 12 residues. V was trimmed by 6 bases and J by 8 bases, leaving 12 bases between them. Here the CDR3 DNA reads TGTGCCAGCAGGGACATCCTGGGTACGCAGTATTTT. Its protein is CASRDILGTQYF.

This clone was seen once. This chain uses TRBV2 with TRBJ2-2, with 9 bases fitting TRBD1. This CDR3 has 13 residues. The germline V gene has CDR1 SNHLY and CDR2 FYNNEI. V lost 6 bases to trimming and J lost 6 bases; unmatched junction nucleotides: 2. The CDR3 loop is CASRGQGAGELFF. DNA of the CDR3: TGTGCCAGCAGGGGACAGGGCGCCGGGGAGCTGTTTTTT.

Details on this clone: The sample has other DNA sequences that encode this CDR3 too. The rearrangement joins TRBV3-1 (or the pseudogene TRBV3-2) to TRBJ2-4, with D possibly being TRBD2 (5 bases). The CDR3 consists of 15 residues. Looked up from germline, CDR1 is LGHDT and CDR2 is YNNKEL (reference sequence). The germline V and J ends were trimmed by 1 base and 0 bases, with 7 bases remaining between them. CDR3 sequence: CASSQGGLAKNIQYF. CDR3 in DNA: TGTGCCAGCAGCCAAGGCGGGCTAGCCAAAAACATTCAGTACTTC.

The DNA of the CDR3 is TGTGCCAGCAGTTTGGACAGGGCCTTCCACTATGGCTACACCTTC. Amino acid sequence: CASSLDRAFHYGYTF. The chain links TRBV6-5 to TRBJ1-2; 8 bases are a match to TRBD1. The V gene end was trimmed by 4 bases and the J gene end by 3 bases; junction bases not matched to a gene: 7. The germline gives CDR1 MNHEY, CDR2 SVGAGI. The CDR3 consists of 15 residues.

In its sample, this clone was seen once. The chain has TRBV6-1 and TRBJ1-2; possibly TRBD1 for D (5 bases). Germline lookup yields CDR1 MNHNS and CDR2 SASEGT. This CDR3 is 13 amino acids long. Trimming shortened V by 1 base and J by 6 bases, and 9 bases separated the two germline ends. The CDR3 sequence is CASSEGGWDGYTF. CDR3 DNA sequence: TGTGCCAGCAGTGAAGGGGGCTGGGATGGCTACACCTTC.